This T cell receptor (beta chain) came from a study of T cell changes during pregnancy in multiple sclerosis. Assay: immunoSEQ multiplex PCR; the TCRdb copy retains only in-frame clones and omits some. The sample holds fewer than 95,000 clones, 90% to 95% seen once. Germline lookup yields CDR1 LNHNV and CDR2 YYDKDF (reference sequence). This CDR3 contains 12 residues. Between the trimmed V and J ends, which lost 5 bases and 8 bases, there was a span of 12 bases. V and J are TRBV15 and TRBJ1-2; no clear D gene. The sequences come from peripheral blood, collected in the third trimester of pregnancy. The TCR was taken from a female donor with multiple sclerosis, enrolled in a pregnancy study. The CDR3 DNA sequence: TGTGCCACCAGCCGACATCAGGCGGGCTACACCTTC. The encoded protein is CATSRHQAGYTF.